Detailed here is one T cell receptor (beta chain). The antigen remains undetermined. The record originates from a study of response to subunit inactivated influenza vaccine. The study, taken as a whole, reports: Seasonal influenza vaccination, on each occasion, was suggested by the authors to recruit few new T cells.

TCRdb analysed the RT-PCR reads with MiXCR anew, one entry per CDR3 protein. Of a few hundred thousand distinct CDR3 sequences listed, about 14% were seen once; the top ten hold 11%. Trimming at V came to 3 bases and at J to 6 bases, leaving 5 bases not matched to a gene. This CDR3 is built from 14 residues. The germline V gene encodes CDR1 MGHRA and CDR2 YSYEKL. The chain couples TRBV4-1 to TRBJ2-5; TRBD1 matches at 9 bases. This TCR was sampled from a man aged 45-65 years who received an inactivated influenza vaccine. This material consisted of PBMCs from blood, taken roughly 13 days after vaccination. As DNA, the CDR3 is TGCGCCAGCAGCCAGGGACAGGGTGGAAAGACCCAGTACTTC. Its translation: CASSQGQGGKTQYF.